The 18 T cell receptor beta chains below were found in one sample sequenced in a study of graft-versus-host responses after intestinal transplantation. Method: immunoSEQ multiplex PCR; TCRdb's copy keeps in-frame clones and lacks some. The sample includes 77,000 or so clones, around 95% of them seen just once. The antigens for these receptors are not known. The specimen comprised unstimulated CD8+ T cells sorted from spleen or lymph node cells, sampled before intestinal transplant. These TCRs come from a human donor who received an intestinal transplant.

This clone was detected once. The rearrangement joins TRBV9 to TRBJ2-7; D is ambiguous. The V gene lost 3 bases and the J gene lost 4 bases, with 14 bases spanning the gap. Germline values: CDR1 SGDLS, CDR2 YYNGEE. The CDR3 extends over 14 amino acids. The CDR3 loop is CASSEGPSSYEQYF. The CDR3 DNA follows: TGTGCCAGCAGCGAGGGCCCATCGTCTTACGAGCAGTACTTC.

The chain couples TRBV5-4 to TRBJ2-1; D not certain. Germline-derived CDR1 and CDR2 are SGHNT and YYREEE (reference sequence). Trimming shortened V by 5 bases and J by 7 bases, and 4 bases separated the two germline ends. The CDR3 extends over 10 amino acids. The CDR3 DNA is TGTGCCAGCAGTCCAAATGAGCAGTTCTTC. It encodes CASSPNEQFF.

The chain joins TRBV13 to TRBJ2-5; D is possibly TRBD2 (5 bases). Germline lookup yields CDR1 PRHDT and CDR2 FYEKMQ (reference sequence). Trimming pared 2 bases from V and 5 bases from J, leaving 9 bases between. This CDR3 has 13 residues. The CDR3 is CASSLTSSETQYF. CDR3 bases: TGTGCCAGCAGCTTAACTAGTTCGGAGACCCAGTACTTC.

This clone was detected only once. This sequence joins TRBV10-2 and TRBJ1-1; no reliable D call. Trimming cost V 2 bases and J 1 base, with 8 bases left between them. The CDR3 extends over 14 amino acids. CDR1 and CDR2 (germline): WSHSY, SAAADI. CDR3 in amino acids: CASSETGANTEAFF. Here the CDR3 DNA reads TGCGCCAGCAGTGAGACGGGAGCGAACACTGAAGCTTTCTTT.

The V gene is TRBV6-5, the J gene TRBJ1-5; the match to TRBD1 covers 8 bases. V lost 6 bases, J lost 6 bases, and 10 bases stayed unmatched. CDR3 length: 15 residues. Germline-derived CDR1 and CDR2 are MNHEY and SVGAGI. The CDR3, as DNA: TGTGCCAGCAGCCTCGGGACAGGAGTGGGTCAGCCCCAGCATTTT. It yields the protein CASSLGTGVGQPQHF.

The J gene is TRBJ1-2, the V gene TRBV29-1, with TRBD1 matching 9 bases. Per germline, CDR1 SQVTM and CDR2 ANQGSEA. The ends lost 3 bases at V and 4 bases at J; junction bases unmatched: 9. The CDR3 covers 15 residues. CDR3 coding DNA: TGCAGCGTTGAGATTACAGGGGGCTATTTCTATGGCTACACCTTC. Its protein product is CSVEITGGYFYGYTF.

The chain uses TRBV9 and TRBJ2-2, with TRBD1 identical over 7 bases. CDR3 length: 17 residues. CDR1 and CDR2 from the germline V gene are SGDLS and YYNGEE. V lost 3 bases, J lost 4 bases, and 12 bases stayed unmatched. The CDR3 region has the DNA TGTGCCAGCAGCGCCCACGCCCAGACAGGGACCACCGGGGAGCTGTTTTTT. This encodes CASSAHAQTGTTGELFF.

The CDR3 DNA is TGTGCCAGCGGTTGGGTTGTCACAGATACGCAGTATTTT. Translating gives CASGWVVTDTQYF. This chain connects TRBV27 to TRBJ2-3; no clear D gene. The V and J ends lost 8 bases and 2 bases respectively, with 11 bases between them. The germline CDR1 and CDR2 sequences are MNHEY and SMNVEV (reference sequence). This CDR3 spans 13 amino acids.

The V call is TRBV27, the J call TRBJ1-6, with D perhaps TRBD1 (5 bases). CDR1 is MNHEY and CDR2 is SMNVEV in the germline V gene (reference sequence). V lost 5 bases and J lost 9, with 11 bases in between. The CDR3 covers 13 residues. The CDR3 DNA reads TGTGCCAGCAGTCCGGGGACCGGTTCACCCCTCCACTTT. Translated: CASSPGTGSPLHF.

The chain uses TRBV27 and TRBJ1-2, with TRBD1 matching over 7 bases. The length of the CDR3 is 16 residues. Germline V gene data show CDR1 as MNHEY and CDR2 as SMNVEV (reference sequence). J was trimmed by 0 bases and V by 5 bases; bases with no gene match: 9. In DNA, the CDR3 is TGTGCCAGCAGTCAAGACAGGGCAGGGCCTAACTATGGCTACACCTTC. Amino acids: CASSQDRAGPNYGYTF.

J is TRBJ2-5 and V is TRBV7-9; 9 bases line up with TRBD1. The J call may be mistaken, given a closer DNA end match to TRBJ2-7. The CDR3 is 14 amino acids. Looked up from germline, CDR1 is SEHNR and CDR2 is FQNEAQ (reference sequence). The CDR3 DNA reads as TGTGCCAGCAGCCCACAGGGGGCGCAATACGAGCAGTACTTC. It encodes CASSPQGAQYEQYF.

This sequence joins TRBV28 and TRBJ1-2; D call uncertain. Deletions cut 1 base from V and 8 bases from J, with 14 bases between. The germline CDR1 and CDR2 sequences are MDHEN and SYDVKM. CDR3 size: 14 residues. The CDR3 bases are TGTGCCAGCAGTTTATCCCGGGCGTTGGCGGGCTACACCTTC. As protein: CASSLSRALAGYTF.

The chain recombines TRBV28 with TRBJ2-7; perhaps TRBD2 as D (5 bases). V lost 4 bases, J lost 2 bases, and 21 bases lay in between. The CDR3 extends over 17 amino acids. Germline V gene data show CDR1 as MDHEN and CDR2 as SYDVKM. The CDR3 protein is CASSSLPIYDYTYEQYF. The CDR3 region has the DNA TGTGCCAGCAGTTCCCTCCCGATATACGACTACACCTACGAGCAGTACTTC.

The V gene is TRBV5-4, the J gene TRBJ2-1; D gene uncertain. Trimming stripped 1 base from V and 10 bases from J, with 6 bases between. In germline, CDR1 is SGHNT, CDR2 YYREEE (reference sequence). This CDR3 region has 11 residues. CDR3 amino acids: CASSLIGEQFF. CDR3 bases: TGTGCCAGCAGCTTGATTGGGGAGCAGTTCTTC.

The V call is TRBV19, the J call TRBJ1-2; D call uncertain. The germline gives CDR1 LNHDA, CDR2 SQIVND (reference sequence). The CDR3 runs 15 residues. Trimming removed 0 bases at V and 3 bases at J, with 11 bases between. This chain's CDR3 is CASSIDQYGDYGYTF. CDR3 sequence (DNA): TGTGCCAGTAGTATAGATCAGTACGGGGACTATGGCTACACCTTC.

The CDR3 sequence: CASRQGEWNEQFF. The DNA of the CDR3 is TGTGCCAGTCGACAGGGGGAATGGAATGAGCAGTTCTTC. This chain uses TRBV6-1 with TRBJ2-1; 9 positions agree with TRBD1. Germline CDR1 reads MNHNS; CDR2 reads SASEGT. Germline trimming cut 9 bases from V and 7 bases from J; bases unmatched to any gene: 7. The CDR3 runs 13 residues.

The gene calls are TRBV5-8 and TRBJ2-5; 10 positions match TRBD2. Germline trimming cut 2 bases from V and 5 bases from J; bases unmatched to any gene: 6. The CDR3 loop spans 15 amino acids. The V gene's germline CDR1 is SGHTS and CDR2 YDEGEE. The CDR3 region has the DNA TGTGCCAGCAGCTTCCACCCGACTAGCGGGGAGACCCAGTACTTC. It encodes CASSFHPTSGETQYF.

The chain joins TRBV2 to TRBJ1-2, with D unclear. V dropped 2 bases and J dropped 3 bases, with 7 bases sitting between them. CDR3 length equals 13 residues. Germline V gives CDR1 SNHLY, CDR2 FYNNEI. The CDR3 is CASSETVDYGYTF. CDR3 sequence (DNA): TGTGCCAGCAGTGAAACGGTAGACTATGGCTACACCTTC.